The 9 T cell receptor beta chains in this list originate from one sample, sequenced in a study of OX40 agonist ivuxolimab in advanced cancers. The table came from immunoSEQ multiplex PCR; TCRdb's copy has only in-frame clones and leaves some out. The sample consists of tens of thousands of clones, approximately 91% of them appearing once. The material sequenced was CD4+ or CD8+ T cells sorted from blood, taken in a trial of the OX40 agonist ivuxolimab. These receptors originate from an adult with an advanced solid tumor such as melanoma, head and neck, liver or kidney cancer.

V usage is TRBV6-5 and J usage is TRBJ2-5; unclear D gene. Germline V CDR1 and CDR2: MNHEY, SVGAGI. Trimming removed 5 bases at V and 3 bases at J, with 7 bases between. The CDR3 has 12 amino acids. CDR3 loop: CASSEDEETQYF. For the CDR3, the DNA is TGTGCCAGCAGTGAGGATGAAGAGACCCAGTACTTC.

The CDR3 region has the DNA TGTGCCAGCAGTTTTCGGGACAGGCAGTTCTTC. The encoded protein is CASSFRDRQFF. V usage is TRBV6-5 and J usage is TRBJ2-1, with 7 bases matching TRBD1. The CDR3 loop spans 11 amino acids. Germline V gene data show CDR1 as MNHEY and CDR2 as SVGAGI. Trimming cost V 4 bases and J 12 bases; bases outside gene matches: 3.

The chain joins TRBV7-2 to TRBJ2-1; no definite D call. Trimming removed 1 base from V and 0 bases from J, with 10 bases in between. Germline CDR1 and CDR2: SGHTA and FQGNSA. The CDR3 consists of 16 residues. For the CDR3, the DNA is TGTGCCAGCAGCTTAGTTCCCCCGAGCTCCTACAATGAGCAGTTCTTC. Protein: CASSLVPPSSYNEQFF.

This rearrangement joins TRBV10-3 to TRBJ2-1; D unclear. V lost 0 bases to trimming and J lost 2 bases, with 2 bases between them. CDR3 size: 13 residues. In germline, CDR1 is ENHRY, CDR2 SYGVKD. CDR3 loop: CAISESAYNEQFF. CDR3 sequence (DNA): TGTGCCATCAGTGAGTCGGCCTACAATGAGCAGTTCTTC.

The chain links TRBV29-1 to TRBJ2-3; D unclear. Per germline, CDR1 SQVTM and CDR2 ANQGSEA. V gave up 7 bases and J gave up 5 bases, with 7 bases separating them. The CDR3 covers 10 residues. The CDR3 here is CSAEGDTQYF. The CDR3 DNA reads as TGCAGCGCCGAAGGAGATACGCAGTATTTT.

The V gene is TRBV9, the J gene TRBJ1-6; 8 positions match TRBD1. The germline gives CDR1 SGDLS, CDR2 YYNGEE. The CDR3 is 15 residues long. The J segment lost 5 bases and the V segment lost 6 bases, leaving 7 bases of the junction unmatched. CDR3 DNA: TGTGCCAGCACCCCGACAGGGGCAAATAATTCACCCCTCCACTTT. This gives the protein CASTPTGANNSPLHF.

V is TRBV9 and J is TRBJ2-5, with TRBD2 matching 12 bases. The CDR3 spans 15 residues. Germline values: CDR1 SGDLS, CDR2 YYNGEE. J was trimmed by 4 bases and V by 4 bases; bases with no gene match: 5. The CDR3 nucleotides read TGTGCCAGCAGCCAAGGGACTAGCGGGTTAGAGACCCAGTACTTC. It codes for CASSQGTSGLETQYF.

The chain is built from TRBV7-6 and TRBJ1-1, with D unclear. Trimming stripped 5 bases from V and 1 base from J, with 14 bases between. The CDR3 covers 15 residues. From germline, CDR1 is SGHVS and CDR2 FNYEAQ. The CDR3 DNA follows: TGTGCCAGCAGCCTTTATACGACACCGAACACTGAAGCTTTCTTT. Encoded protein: CASSLYTTPNTEAFF. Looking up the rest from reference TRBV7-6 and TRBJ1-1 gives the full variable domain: GAGVSQSPRYKVTKRGQDVALRCDPISGHVSLYWYRQALGQGPEFLTYFNYEAQQDKSGLPNDRFSAERPEGSISTLTIQRTEQRDSAMYRCASSLYTTPNTEAFFGQGTRLTVV.

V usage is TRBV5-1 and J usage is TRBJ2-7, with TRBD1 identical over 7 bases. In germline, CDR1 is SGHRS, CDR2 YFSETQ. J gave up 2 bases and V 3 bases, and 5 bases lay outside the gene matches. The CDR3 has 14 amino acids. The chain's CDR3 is CASSWATGTYEQYF. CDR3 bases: TGCGCCAGCAGCTGGGCGACAGGGACCTACGAGCAGTACTTC.